What follows are 7 T cell receptor beta chains derived from one specimen sequenced in a study of cytomegalovirus exposure and HLA in healthy donors. Assay used: immunoSEQ multiplex PCR; TCRdb lists only in-frame clones, some missing. Found here are about 110,000 clones, approximately 89% of them singletons; the top ten hold about 1.9%. What was sequenced was PBMCs. Receptor source: a woman aged 18-29 years in good health and CMV-seronegative.

This clone showed up just once. The chain is built from TRBV7-2 and TRBJ2-4; TRBD2 matches at 7 bases. V lost 5 bases to trimming and J lost 7 bases; unmatched junction nucleotides: 11. The germline V gene encodes CDR1 SGHTA and CDR2 FQGNSA. CDR3 length equals 15 residues. CDR3 amino acids: CASSLVWGGENIQYF. CDR3 DNA sequence: TGTGCCAGCAGCCTAGTATGGGGGGGAGAGAACATTCAGTACTTC.

The chain links TRBV11-2 to TRBJ2-5; D gene ambiguous. The germline V gene has CDR1 SGHAT and CDR2 FQNNGV. The CDR3 length is 14 residues. V was cut by 6 bases and J by 2 bases, with 13 bases left in between. The DNA for the CDR3 is TGTGCCAGCAGGCCCAGAGGATCACAAGAGACCCAGTACTTC. This sequence encodes CASRPRGSQETQYF.

The J gene is TRBJ2-3, the V gene TRBV6-5; D is perhaps TRBD1 (5 bases). From germline, CDR1 is MNHEY and CDR2 SVGAGI. The germline V and J ends were trimmed by 6 bases and 3 bases, with 13 bases remaining between them. The CDR3 covers 14 residues. The CDR3 DNA follows: TGTGCCAGCAGGGTGGCAGGGATGACAGATACGCAGTATTTT. Its protein is CASRVAGMTDTQYF.

This sequence joins TRBV6-5 and TRBJ1-2; perhaps TRBD1 as D (5 bases). Trimming took 2 bases from V and 8 from J, leaving 9 bases between them. Germline loops: CDR1 MNHEY, CDR2 SVGAGI. The CDR3 contains 12 residues. The CDR3 DNA reads TGTGCCAGCAGTTACGACAGCAGAGGCTACACCTTC. Encoded protein: CASSYDSRGYTF.

This clone was counted once. This chain uses TRBV2 with TRBJ2-5, with 12 bases matching TRBD2. The CDR3 spans 17 residues. V shed 6 bases, J shed 5 bases, and the junction held 13 bases outside the gene matches. Germline V gives CDR1 SNHLY, CDR2 FYNNEI. CDR3 residues: CASSVTALAGGPETQYF. DNA of the CDR3: TGTGCCAGCAGCGTGACTGCGCTAGCGGGGGGGCCGGAGACCCAGTACTTC. The whole variable domain, remainder taken from reference TRBV2 and TRBJ2-5, is EPEVTQTPSHQVTQMGQEVILRCVPISNHLYFYWYRQILGQKVEFLVSFYNNEISEKSEIFDDQFSVERPDGSNFTLKIRSTKLEDSAMYFCASSVTALAGGPETQYFGPGTRLLVL.

The J gene is TRBJ1-5, the V gene TRBV6-5; 11 nucleotides match TRBD1. Germline assignment: CDR1 MNHEY and CDR2 SVGAGI. Trimming at V came to 6 bases and at J to 7 bases, leaving 2 bases not matched to a gene. The CDR3 has 13 residues. The CDR3 DNA reads as TGTGCCAGCAGGAGGGACAGGGGGCAGCCCCAGCATTTT. It translates to CASRRDRGQPQHF.

The gene calls are TRBV5-1 and TRBJ1-2; no clear D. V was trimmed by 2 bases and J by 0 bases, leaving 5 bases between them. Germline loops: CDR1 SGHRS, CDR2 YFSETQ. CDR3 length equals 13 residues. The CDR3 region has the DNA TGCGCCAGCAGCTTCGGGGCTAACTATGGCTACACCTTC. This encodes CASSFGANYGYTF.